Listed here are 32 T cell receptor beta chains from one sample, sequenced in a study of shared clonotypes between healthy human individuals (TCRdb year 2020). Library creation used the immunoSEQ multiplex PCR assay. The clones in this table, taken by TCRdb from immuneACCESS, are in-frame only. Not every clone is retained; where verified, under half of the shortfall comes from an unresolved V gene, and the cause of the rest is unknown. This sample gives under 2.5 million clones in total; about 90% of them show up just once. The top ten clones comprise approximately 0.4% of the sample. The sample comprised naive CD4+ T cells from PBMCs. The label giving this sample's cell subset or site can be read as: CD45RA+ positively selected. Every receptor here comes from a man between 18 and 35 years old in good health. Some clones in this sample may be carry-over from other donors' samples.

This chain connects TRBV28 to TRBJ2-7; D possibly corresponds to TRBD1 (5 bases). V was trimmed by 3 bases and J by 3 bases, leaving 15 bases between them. Germline loops: CDR1 MDHEN, CDR2 SYDVKM. This CDR3 region has 15 residues. The CDR3 DNA sequence: TGTGCCAGCAGTTTGGCTCAACCAGGGTACTACGAGCAGTACTTC. It translates to CASSLAQPGYYEQYF.

This clone was counted a single time. The CDR3 here is CASSFHGLAGGGSGANVLTF. For the CDR3, the DNA is TGTGCCAGCAGTTTCCACGGACTAGCGGGAGGGGGCTCTGGGGCCAACGTCCTGACTTTC. This chain links TRBV27 with TRBJ2-6; 15 bases align to TRBD2. The V gene's germline CDR1 is MNHEY and CDR2 SMNVEV (reference sequence). Unmatched junction bases numbered 6, after V lost 3 bases and J lost 0 bases. This CDR3 is 20 amino acids long.

This chain connects TRBV6-5 to TRBJ2-7; 9 positions agree with TRBD1. The germline CDR1 and CDR2 sequences are MNHEY and SVGAGI. The CDR3 has 14 amino acids. Trimming at V came to 11 bases and at J to 0 bases, leaving 8 bases not matched to a gene. The CDR3 reads CAAGRDRASYEQYF. CDR3 DNA: TGTGCCGCCGGTCGGGACAGGGCCTCCTACGAGCAGTACTTC.

This clone was seen once. The V gene is TRBV27, the J gene TRBJ1-4, with unresolved D. The germline V and J ends were trimmed by 5 bases and 0 bases, with 10 bases remaining between them. CDR1 and CDR2 from the germline V gene are MNHEY and SMNVEV (reference sequence). This CDR3 has 15 residues. CDR3 coding DNA: TGTGCCAGCAGTCCCTACAGAACAACTAATGAAAAACTGTTTTTT. Its protein is CASSPYRTTNEKLFF.

This chain connects TRBV6-5 to TRBJ2-5; 9 positions match TRBD1. Germline CDR1 and CDR2: MNHEY and SVGAGI. The CDR3 runs to 14 residues. The V segment lost 6 bases and the J segment 7 bases; nucleotides outside the gene matches: 9. The CDR3 region is CASRATGGLWTQYF. CDR3 coding DNA: TGTGCCAGCAGGGCGACAGGGGGTTTGTGGACCCAGTACTTC.

The J gene is TRBJ2-1, the V gene TRBV30; D remains ambiguous. The CDR3 sequence is 12 residues long. CDR1 and CDR2 from the germline V gene are GTSNPN and SVGIG (reference sequence). Trimming removed 0 bases at V and 9 bases at J, with 9 bases between. CDR3 loop: CAWSVTDIEQFF. The DNA for the CDR3 is TGTGCCTGGAGTGTAACCGATATTGAGCAGTTCTTC.

With regard to this clone: The same CDR3 is also encoded by other DNA sequences in this sample. The chain is built from TRBV6-1 and TRBJ2-3; 8 positions agree with TRBD1. The germline V gene has CDR1 MNHNS and CDR2 SASEGT. Trimming at V came to 1 base and at J to 2 bases, leaving 2 bases not matched to a gene. The CDR3 length is 15 residues. CDR3 in amino acids: CASSEGQGLTDTQYF. The CDR3 DNA follows: TGTGCCAGCAGTGAAGGACAGGGGCTCACAGATACGCAGTATTTT.

V is TRBV7-3 and J is TRBJ2-3; D possibly matches TRBD1 or TRBD2 (5 bases each). Trimming removed 5 bases from V and 3 bases from J, with 9 bases in between. Germline assignment: CDR1 SGHTA and CDR2 FQGTGA. This CDR3 region has 13 residues. The CDR3 spells CASSRDATDTQYF. Here the CDR3 DNA reads TGTGCCAGCAGCAGGGACGCGACAGATACGCAGTATTTT.

This clone was picked up one time. The chain employs TRBV5-4 and TRBJ2-3; D gene uncertain. Per germline, CDR1 SGHNT and CDR2 YYREEE (reference sequence). Deletions cut 4 bases from V and 3 bases from J, with 15 bases between. The CDR3 has 15 amino acids. The CDR3 protein is CASSRKAERTDTQYF. The CDR3 nucleotides read TGTGCCAGCAGCCGAAAAGCAGAGAGAACAGATACGCAGTATTTT. Using reference TRBV5-4 and TRBJ2-3 for the parts outside the CDR3, the full variable domain is ETGVTQSPTHLIKTRGQQVTLRCSSQSGHNTVSWYQQALGQGPQFIFQYYREEENGRGNFPPRFSGLQFPNYSSELNVNALELDDSALYLCASSRKAERTDTQYFGPGTRLTVL.

The chain couples TRBV4-1 to TRBJ2-7; D gene uncertain. This CDR3 comprises 14 residues. CDR1 is MGHRA, CDR2 YSYEKL, per germline. Deletions cut 0 bases from V and 2 bases from J, with 8 bases between. The CDR3 region has the DNA TGCGCCAGCAGCCAAGAACGTGGACCCTACGAGCAGTACTTC. Translated: CASSQERGPYEQYF.

The rearrangement uses TRBV28 and TRBJ2-1; tentatively, D is TRBD2 (6 bases). The length of the CDR3 is 16 residues. Trimming shortened V by 1 base and J by 3 bases, and 13 bases separated the two germline ends. Germline V gene lookup returns CDR1 MDHEN and CDR2 SYDVKM. The CDR3: CASSLSGRPLYNEQFF. The CDR3 nucleotides are TGTGCCAGCAGTTTATCGGGGAGGCCCCTCTACAATGAGCAGTTCTTC.

As for this clone: Other nucleotide sequences from this sample produce the same CDR3. The chain uses TRBV28 and TRBJ1-2; tentatively, D is TRBD1 (5 bases). The V gene's germline CDR1 is MDHEN and CDR2 SYDVKM. The CDR3 spans 14 residues. Trimming cost V 3 bases and J 4 bases, with 12 bases left between them. The CDR3 here is CASSFGREGYGYTF. As DNA, the CDR3 is TGTGCCAGCAGTTTCGGCAGGGAGGGCTATGGCTACACCTTC.

The rearrangement links TRBV30 to TRBJ2-7; 9 positions agree with TRBD1. There are 14 residues in the CDR3. The junction had 8 bases not matched to a gene; V was cut back by 5 bases and J by 3 bases. Germline V gives CDR1 GTSNPN, CDR2 SVGIG (reference sequence). CDR3 sequence: CAWQPGQGRYEQYF. The DNA for the CDR3 is TGTGCCTGGCAACCGGGACAGGGACGCTACGAGCAGTACTTC.

The genes are TRBV30 and TRBJ2-7, with 10 bases aligning to TRBD1. V shed 3 bases, J shed 13 bases, and the junction held 9 bases outside the gene matches. Germline assignment: CDR1 GTSNPN and CDR2 SVGIG (reference sequence). This CDR3 spans 12 amino acids. The CDR3: CAWRGGQGFFYF. The CDR3 DNA follows: TGTGCCTGGAGGGGGGGACAGGGGTTTTTTTACTTC.

J is TRBJ2-1 and V is TRBV7-9; 10 nucleotides align to TRBD1. V lost 7 bases, J lost 2 bases, and 2 bases stayed unmatched. In germline, CDR1 is SEHNR, CDR2 FQNEAQ (reference sequence). The CDR3 has 14 amino acids. CDR3 amino acids: CASMTGGAYNEQFF. The CDR3 region has the DNA TGTGCCAGCATGACAGGGGGCGCCTACAATGAGCAGTTCTTC.

The chain is built from TRBV7-8 and TRBJ1-4; D not certain. CDR3 length: 15 amino acids. V was pared by 5 bases and J by 3 bases, with 13 bases between. CDR1 is SGHVS and CDR2 is FQNEAQ in the germline V gene. CDR3 bases: TGTGCCAGCAGCCGCTACGGGAGACCTAATGAAAAACTGTTTTTT. This translates into CASSRYGRPNEKLFF.

V and J are TRBV11-3 and TRBJ2-7; D could derive from TRBD1 or TRBD2 (5 bases each). This CDR3 contains 15 residues. Trimming stripped 3 bases from V and 0 bases from J, with 12 bases between. Germline values: CDR1 SGHNT, CDR2 YENEEA. CDR3 DNA sequence: TGTGCCAGCAGCTTCGGGACCCAGAGCTCCTACGAGCAGTACTTC. It is translated as CASSFGTQSSYEQYF.

This sequence joins TRBV29-1 and TRBJ2-7, with D possibly TRBD2 on 5 matching bases. V dropped 4 bases and J dropped 2 bases, with 12 bases sitting between them. This CDR3 is 13 amino acids long. In germline, CDR1 is SQVTM, CDR2 ANQGSEA. The DNA for the CDR3 is TGCAGCGTTGTAGGCCTAGCACCCTACGAGCAGTACTTC. Its protein is CSVVGLAPYEQYF.

The V gene is TRBV19, the J gene TRBJ2-4; 7 nucleotides match TRBD2. The germline V gene has CDR1 LNHDA and CDR2 SQIVND (reference sequence). The ends lost 4 bases at V and 2 bases at J; junction bases unmatched: 8. The CDR3 is made up of 16 amino acids. CDR3 bases: TGTGCCAGTAGTACGCGGACTAGGAGATCCAAAAACATTCAGTACTTC. Its translation is CASSTRTRRSKNIQYF.

This clone was observed once. One junction end does not reproduce the germline sequence, and a read error may be involved. The chain joins TRBV6-1 to TRBJ2-7, with D possibly called TRBD1 or TRBD2 (5 bases each). Germline V CDR1 and CDR2: MNHNS, SASEGT. The CDR3 totals 12 residues. The CDR3 nucleotides are TGTGCCAGCAGTGAATCGGGGCCCCAAACGGACTTC. Translating it yields CASSESGPQTDF.

V is TRBV5-1 and J is TRBJ2-7; TRBD2 aligns across 9 bases. V lost 4 bases to trimming and J lost 3 bases; unmatched junction nucleotides: 11. This CDR3 is built from 16 residues. Looked up from germline, CDR1 is SGHRS and CDR2 is YFSETQ. The CDR3 DNA follows: TGCGCCAGCAGCCTTGGGGCGGGAGGGTCCCTCTACGAGCAGTACTTC. Translation gives CASSLGAGGSLYEQYF.

The V call is TRBV14, the J call TRBJ2-7, with D unresolved. Germline V lookup: CDR1 SGHDN, CDR2 FVKESK. The CDR3 extends over 10 amino acids. V was cut by 5 bases and J by 4 bases, with 3 bases left in between. The CDR3 spells CASSWYEQYF. CDR3 nucleotides: TGTGCCAGCAGCTGGTACGAGCAGTACTTC.

The gene calls are TRBV5-6 and TRBJ2-3, with 7 bases fitting TRBD1. Germline trimming cut 0 bases from V and 4 bases from J; bases unmatched to any gene: 5. Per germline, CDR1 SGHDT and CDR2 YYEEEE. This CDR3 has 15 residues. DNA of the CDR3: TGTGCCAGCAGCTTGGCAGGGGGAGCGGCAGATACGCAGTATTTT. Encoded protein: CASSLAGGAADTQYF.

V and J are TRBV27 and TRBJ2-2; perhaps TRBD2 as D (6 bases). Germline CDR1 MNHEY, CDR2 SMNVEV (reference sequence). This CDR3 spans 14 amino acids. V gave up 3 bases and J gave up 6 bases, with 11 bases separating them. For the CDR3, the DNA is TGTGCCAGCAGTTTTGGGACTTCCCCCGGGGAGCTGTTTTTT. Protein: CASSFGTSPGELFF.

This chain connects TRBV28 to TRBJ1-3; no clear D gene. Trimming shortened V by 5 bases and J by 4 bases, and 15 bases separated the two germline ends. This CDR3 region has 15 residues. Germline V gene lookup returns CDR1 MDHEN and CDR2 SYDVKM. Here the CDR3 DNA reads TGTGCCAGCAGTGGCCGGCAAGATGGGGGAAACACCATATATTTT. Translating gives CASSGRQDGGNTIYF.

The chain has TRBV21-1 and TRBJ2-6; whether TRBD2, the table's D call, matches the DNA was not checked. TRBV21-1 represents a pseudogene. CDR3 length equals 17 residues. CDR3 sequence reads: CADGRASRDSGANVLTF. In DNA form, the CDR3 reads TGTGCCGATGGTAGAGCCTCCCGGGACTCTGGGGCCAACGTCCTGACTTTC.

V gene TRBV9 combines with J gene TRBJ2-7; the D gene is possibly TRBD2 (6 bases). In germline, CDR1 is SGDLS, CDR2 YYNGEE. The CDR3 totals 13 residues. Trimming removed 4 bases from V and 6 bases from J, with 14 bases in between. DNA for the CDR3: TGTGCCAGCAGCCCGGAGGGTTTAGGCGAGCAGTACTTC. Its translation: CASSPEGLGEQYF.

As concerns this clone: The same CDR3 is also encoded by other DNA sequences in this sample. This chain connects TRBV2 to TRBJ2-3; possibly TRBD2 for D (6 bases). Germline CDR1 and CDR2: SNHLY and FYNNEI. The length of the CDR3 is 13 residues. Trimming shortened V by 3 bases and J by 3 bases, and 7 bases separated the two germline ends. The CDR3 region has the DNA TGTGCCAGCAGTGAGGAGGGGACAGATACGCAGTATTTT. It translates to CASSEEGTDTQYF. The full variable domain, its missing parts supplied by reference TRBV2 and TRBJ2-3, is EPEVTQTPSHQVTQMGQEVILRCVPISNHLYFYWYRQILGQKVEFLVSFYNNEISEKSEIFDDQFSVERPDGSNFTLKIRSTKLEDSAMYFCASSEEGTDTQYFGPGTRLTVL.

The V gene is TRBV19, the J gene TRBJ1-2; 8 bases align to TRBD1. V trimming: 6 bases; J trimming: 6 bases; junction bases outside the gene matches: 9. The CDR3 loop spans 14 amino acids. Germline CDR1 reads LNHDA; CDR2 reads SQIVND (reference sequence). The CDR3 sequence: CASSPPGTGDGYTF. DNA for the CDR3: TGTGCCAGTAGCCCCCCCGGGACAGGTGATGGCTACACCTTC.

This clone was found a few times. This sample also contains other DNA sequences that code for the same CDR3. The V gene is TRBV6-5, the J gene TRBJ1-1; the D is unclear. Germline CDR1 is MNHEY and CDR2 is SVGAGI. Trimming stripped 2 bases from V and 1 base from J, with 8 bases between. CDR3 size: 14 residues. The CDR3 reads CASSYSHTNTEAFF. In DNA, the CDR3 is TGTGCCAGCAGTTACAGTCACACGAACACTGAAGCTTTCTTT.

The V gene is TRBV5-1, the J gene TRBJ2-6, with D unclear. The ends were cut back, 6 bases at V and 0 bases at J, with 10 bases in the middle. CDR1 and CDR2 from the germline V gene are SGHRS and YFSETQ. The CDR3 consists of 15 residues. CDR3 sequence reads: CASTGLRSGANVLTF. CDR3 nucleotide sequence: TGCGCCAGCACGGGCCTCCGCTCTGGGGCCAACGTCCTGACTTTC.

This chain joins TRBV28 and TRBJ2-3; D could derive from TRBD1 or TRBD2 (5 bases each). The CDR3 covers 14 residues. Germline CDR1 reads MDHEN; CDR2 reads SYDVKM. Trimming removed 5 bases at V and 2 bases at J, with 11 bases between. CDR3 coding DNA: TGTGCCAGCAGTGTACGAGGGGCCACAGATACGCAGTATTTT. Translating it yields CASSVRGATDTQYF.